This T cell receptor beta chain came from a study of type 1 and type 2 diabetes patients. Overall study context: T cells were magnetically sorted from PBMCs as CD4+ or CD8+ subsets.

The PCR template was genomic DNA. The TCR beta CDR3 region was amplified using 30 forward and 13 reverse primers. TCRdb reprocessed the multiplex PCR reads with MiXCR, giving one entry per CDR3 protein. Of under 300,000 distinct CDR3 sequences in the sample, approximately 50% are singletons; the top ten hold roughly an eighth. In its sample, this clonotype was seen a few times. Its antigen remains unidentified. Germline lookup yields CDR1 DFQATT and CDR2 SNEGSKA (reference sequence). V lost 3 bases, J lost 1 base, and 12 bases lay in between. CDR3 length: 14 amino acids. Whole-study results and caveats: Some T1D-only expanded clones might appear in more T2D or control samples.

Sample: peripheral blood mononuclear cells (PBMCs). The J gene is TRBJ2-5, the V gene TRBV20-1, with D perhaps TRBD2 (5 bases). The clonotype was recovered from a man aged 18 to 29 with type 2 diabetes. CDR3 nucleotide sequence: TGCAGTGCTAGTAGCGAGACCGTCCAAGAGACCCAGTACTTC. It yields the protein CSASSETVQETQYF.